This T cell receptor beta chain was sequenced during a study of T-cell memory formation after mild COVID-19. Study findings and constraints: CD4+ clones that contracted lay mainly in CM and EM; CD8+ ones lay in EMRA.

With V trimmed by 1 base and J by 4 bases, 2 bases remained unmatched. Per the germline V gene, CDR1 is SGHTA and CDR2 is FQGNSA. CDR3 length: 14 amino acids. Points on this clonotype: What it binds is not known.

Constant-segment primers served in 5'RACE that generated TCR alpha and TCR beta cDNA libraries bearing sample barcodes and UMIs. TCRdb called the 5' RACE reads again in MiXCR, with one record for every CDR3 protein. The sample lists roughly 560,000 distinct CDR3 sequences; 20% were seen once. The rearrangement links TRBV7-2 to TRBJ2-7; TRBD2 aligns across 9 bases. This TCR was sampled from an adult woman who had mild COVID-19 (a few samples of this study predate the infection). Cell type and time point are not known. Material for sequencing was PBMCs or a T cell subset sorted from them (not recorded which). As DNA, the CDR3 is TGTGCCAGCAGCTTAGGACTAGCGGTATACGAGCAGTACTTC. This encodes CASSLGLAVYEQYF.